Reported below is one T cell receptor (beta chain). This sample was included in a study of Ad26.COV2.S vaccination and SARS-CoV-2 variants. For the study at large: Intramuscularly, Ad26.COV2.S was given either once or twice, 56 days apart.

The table came from immunoSEQ multiplex PCR; TCRdb's copy has only in-frame clones and leaves some out. The top ten clones hold over 1.5% of a sample with some 400,000 clones, about 88% of them seen once. The sample's treatment: around 19 received Ad26.COV2.S at low or high dose, single or two shots; 5 received placebo; per-sample allocation not given. The samples date from day 63 after the first vaccine or placebo injection. Boston supplied an adult donor aged 18-55 years. The starting material was peripheral blood, obtained in a trial of Ad26.COV2.S vaccine versus placebo. This sequence originates from a person between 18 and 59 years old who received the Ad26.COV2.S COVID-19 vaccine or a placebo.

The CDR3 bases are TGCGCCAGCAGCCAACCCATCTCGAAGAGGGGGGACTTGCGGGACACCGGGGAGCTGTTTTTT. Translation: CASSQPISKRGDLRDTGELFF. The chain joins TRBV4-3 to TRBJ2-2; the D call may be TRBD1 or TRBD2 (6 bases each). The germline CDR1 and CDR2 sequences are LGHNA and YSLEER. CDR3 size: 21 residues. V lost 2 bases to trimming and J lost 3 bases, with 28 bases between them.